This T cell receptor (beta chain) originates from a study of T cell repertoires in cytomegalovirus infection. The J segment lost 4 bases and the V segment lost 4 bases, leaving 18 bases of the junction unmatched. This CDR3 has 18 amino acids. Germline assignment: CDR1 KGHSH and CDR2 LQKENI. In regard to this clonotype: Its cognate antigen is unknown.

Using its own MiXCR run on the reads, TCRdb lists one record per CDR3 protein. This repertoire shows 100,000 to 120,000 distinct CDR3 sequences, more than 30% found once; its top ten account for less than 45%. The TCR sequence derives from a human donor in good health (CMV status not recorded). Some clones in this sample may be carry-over from other donors' samples. The V gene is TRBV18, the J gene TRBJ2-5; TRBD2 aligns across 7 bases. The starting material was CD8+ T cells from cultured PBMCs, obtained from culture after CMV antigen stimulation. In DNA form, the CDR3 reads TGTGCCAGCTCACAGCTCGGATCGCGGGGGAAGTTGGGAGAGACCCAGTACTTC. Translated: CASSQLGSRGKLGETQYF. Filled out from reference TRBV18 and TRBJ2-5, the complete variable domain reads NAGVMQNPRHLVRRRGQEARLRCSPMKGHSHVYWYRQLPEEGLKFMVYLQKENIIDESGMPKERFSAEFPKEGPSILRIQQVVRGDSAAYFCASSQLGSRGKLGETQYFGPGTRLLVL.